This entry features one T cell receptor (beta chain) sequence. This clone was observed a single time. This receptor's antigen is unknown. Per-nucleotide qualities are absent, and no much larger clonotype sits a single base away. The immunoSEQ Assay, a bias-controlled multiplex PCR, was used to amplify TCRbeta CDR3 regions from genomic DNA. The authors' analysis ran thus. Within the assay, amplification of reference gene primers was used to estimate how many nucleated cells each sample contained. Sequence reads were collapsed and filtered to measure the absolute abundance of every unique TCRbeta CDR3 rearrangement. For each sample, productive Simpson clonality was calculated by taking the square root of Simpson's diversity index across productive rearrangements. The immuneACCESS repertoire file appears here via TCRdb, limited to in-frame rearrangements. These files lack a portion of the clones; in checked studies, under half of the deficit traces to unresolved V genes, and the cause of the others is not known. V and J calls and clone size are those listed in that table; D and trimming were worked out from the DNA. This sample comprises over 200,000 clones, approximately 90% of them detected only once. In total, the top ten clones hold roughly 12% of the sample.

The sample originates from a study of blood T cell repertoires in COVID-19 (dated by TCRdb to the early 2020s). The study in broad terms: The collaborator samples originated in the United States, Italy and Spain and spanned the acute and convalescent phases of COVID-19. The prospective study material was composed of cDNA or gDNA derived from T cells, B-cell-depleted T cells, or PBMCs. Samples came from the ongoing ImmuneRACE study (first 160 participants) plus 1,254 subjects from 6 global collaborators. The repertoires were made available in a free public database intended to serve as a resource for research on the immune response to SARS-CoV-2. Where available, HLA class I and class II types were obtained from metadata supplied by the sample provider rather than from assay-based typing. The sample metadata nearly always contained a de-identified subject ID, COVID-19 status, age in years and sex. Deeply sampled blood TCRbeta repertoires from subjects exposed to, actively infected with, or recovered from COVID-19 were included in the dataset. What the study reported, not specific to this receptor: The quantity of clinical and demographic metadata differed by source and by participant and was supplied without curation.

Samples from volunteer blood donors who had recovered from COVID-19 were contributed by a second Seattle source. Collaborating institutions collected whole blood in K2EDTA tubes following their own protocols. For TCRbeta analysis, collaborators shipped samples in one of three forms: frozen whole blood, isolated PBMCs, or DNA extracted from either of those sample types. The trim is 3 bases for V and 5 bases for J, with a gap of 8 bases between the germline ends. Its CDR3 holds 12 amino acids, cysteine through phenylalanine. Only the CDR3 region is kept as DNA, spanning 36 bases read in frame from base 1. The germline V gene supplies CDR1 SGHDT and CDR2 YYEEEE.

In this chain, TRBV5-6 is recombined with TRBJ2-5, with no D gene named confidently. Source material: peripheral blood. The receptor's source is a woman younger than 30 who had recovered from COVID-19. The nucleotide sequence is TGTGCCAGCAGCTATCGCCGGGAGACCCAGTACTTC. The resulting protein is CASSYRRETQYF.